The next 14 T cell receptor beta chains were all read from a single sample in a study of blood T cell repertoires in COVID-19. Profiled with immunoSEQ multiplex PCR; TCRdb holds only in-frame clones, not every one. The sample lists over 130,000 clones, 82% occurring once. The sequencing sample was made of peripheral blood. All receptors derive from a woman older than 75 with acute or convalescent COVID-19.

The table lists this clone with a count of one. The chain joins TRBV12-5 to TRBJ2-3, with 8 positions matching TRBD2. CDR1 and CDR2 from the germline V gene are LGHNT and FRNRAP. With 5 bases clipped from V and 4 bases from J, the junction kept 2 bases outside the gene matches. The CDR3 runs 13 residues. The CDR3 reads CASGPGGADTQYF. DNA of the CDR3: TGTGCTAGTGGTCCCGGGGGGGCAGATACGCAGTATTTT.

The chain employs TRBV5-1 and TRBJ2-1, with TRBD2 identical over 11 bases. CDR3 length: 18 residues. V was pared by 0 bases and J by 4 bases, with 9 bases of the junction left unmatched. Germline CDR1 and CDR2: SGHRS and YFSETQ. The CDR3 sequence is CASSLAGGGLAEYNEQFF. CDR3 DNA sequence: TGCGCCAGCAGCTTGGCGGGCGGGGGACTAGCGGAATACAATGAGCAGTTCTTC. Based on the CDR3 plus reference TRBV5-1 and TRBJ2-1, the full variable domain is KAGVTQTPRYLIKTRGQQVTLSCSPISGHRSVSWYQQTPGQGLQFLFEYFSETQRNKGNFPGRFSGRQFSNSRSEMNVSTLELGDSALYLCASSLAGGGLAEYNEQFFGPGTRLTVL.

This clone was recorded only once. This chain joins TRBV3-1 (or the pseudogene TRBV3-2) and TRBJ1-4, with a weak D call TRBD1 (6 bases). The CDR3 extends over 15 amino acids. Germline V gives CDR1 LGHDT, CDR2 YNNKEL (reference sequence). V was clipped by 4 bases and J by 8 bases, with 17 bases between them. CDR3 in DNA: TGTGCCAGCAGCCCCGGAGGCCGCGGGGGCGAAAAACTGTTTTTT. Its translation is CASSPGGRGGEKLFF.

The chain joins TRBV4-1 to TRBJ1-2; D is perhaps TRBD1 (6 bases). This CDR3 has 15 residues. The V end was cut by 4 bases, the J end by 2 bases, with 14 bases between. Germline CDR1 is MGHRA and CDR2 is YSYEKL. CDR3 loop: CASSLTQGTNYGYTF. CDR3 nucleotide sequence: TGCGCCAGCAGCCTGACCCAGGGGACCAACTATGGCTACACCTTC.

The chain links TRBV5-1 to TRBJ2-3, with a weak D call TRBD2 (5 bases). V was shortened by 0 bases and J by 6 bases, with 11 bases between the two germline ends. Germline V gene lookup returns CDR1 SGHRS and CDR2 YFSETQ. CDR3 size: 14 residues. The CDR3 DNA follows: TGCGCCAGCAGCTTGGCCGGGGTGGGGGATACGCAGTATTTT. Translated: CASSLAGVGDTQYF.

The chain links TRBV24-1 to TRBJ2-1; 8 bases match TRBD2. The CDR3 runs 18 residues. Germline CDR1 KGHDR, CDR2 SFDVKD. V was clipped by 3 bases and J by 0 bases; unmatched bases: 9. CDR3 residues: CATSDREIAGTSYNEQFF. CDR3 in DNA: TGTGCCACCAGTGATAGGGAGATAGCGGGGACCTCCTACAATGAGCAGTTCTTC.

This chain uses TRBV5-4 with TRBJ2-3; 7 nucleotides line up with TRBD1. The trim removed 1 base at V and 4 bases at J, leaving 3 bases unmatched. Germline V gives CDR1 SGHNT, CDR2 YYREEE (reference sequence). This CDR3 has 14 amino acids. The CDR3 DNA follows: TGTGCCAGCAGCTTGATAACAGGGGCAGATACGCAGTATTTT. It codes for CASSLITGADTQYF.

The CDR3 reads CASSFYRSEAFF. The CDR3 nucleotides are TGTGCCAGCAGCTTTTATAGGAGTGAAGCTTTCTTT. The chain carries TRBV5-4 and TRBJ1-1; unclear D gene. CDR1 SGHNT and CDR2 YYREEE come from the germline V gene (reference sequence). The CDR3 contains 12 residues. The V and J ends lost 2 bases and 7 bases respectively, with 9 bases between them. The full variable domain, in which reference TRBV5-4 and TRBJ1-1 provide the parts outside the CDR3, is ETGVTQSPTHLIKTRGQQVTLRCSSQSGHNTVSWYQQALGQGPQFIFQYYREEENGRGNFPPRFSGLQFPNYSSELNVNALELDDSALYLCASSFYRSEAFFGQGTRLTVV.

This clone came up a few times. The J gene is TRBJ1-1, the V gene TRBV28, with no clear D. V lost 4 bases to trimming and J lost 5 bases, with 8 bases between them. Germline CDR1 is MDHEN and CDR2 is SYDVKM. The CDR3 covers 12 residues. In DNA form, the CDR3 reads TGTGCCAGCAGTTCCACAATAACTGAAGCTTTCTTT. This encodes CASSSTITEAFF.

The chain links TRBV18 to TRBJ2-2, with D possibly matching TRBD1 (6 bases). Trimming removed 3 bases at V and 6 bases at J, with 11 bases between. Germline V CDR1 and CDR2: KGHSH, LQKENI. CDR3 length: 14 amino acids. CDR3: CASSPNTGSGELFF. CDR3 coding DNA: TGTGCCAGCTCACCTAACACAGGGTCCGGGGAGCTGTTTTTT.

A single count supports this clone. The chain uses TRBV4-1 and TRBJ2-7; TRBD2 aligns across 7 bases. Trimming removed 1 base from V and 2 bases from J; junction bases left unmatched: 2. The germline V gene encodes CDR1 MGHRA and CDR2 YSYEKL. The CDR3 has 14 amino acids. This chain's CDR3 is CASSQGGLAYEQYF. CDR3 in DNA: TGCGCCAGCAGCCAAGGAGGACTAGCCTACGAGCAGTACTTC.

This chain's CDR3 is CASRSGRSVEQYF. DNA of the CDR3: TGTGCCAGTAGAAGCGGGAGGAGCGTCGAGCAGTACTTC. V and J are TRBV19 and TRBJ2-7, with 9 bases that match TRBD2. The germline gives CDR1 LNHDA, CDR2 SQIVND (reference sequence). The V gene end was trimmed by 6 bases and the J gene end by 6 bases; junction bases not matched to a gene: 6. The CDR3 runs 13 residues.

This clone was observed once. V gene TRBV21-1 combines with J gene TRBJ1-2; TRBD1 is the table's D call and was not checked against the DNA. TRBV21-1 is tagged as a pseudogene. The CDR3 extends over 14 amino acids. DNA for the CDR3: TGTGCCAGCAGCGGAGGACAGGAGCTCTATGGCTACACCTTC. It translates to CASSGGQELYGYTF.

The chain is built from TRBV6-1 and TRBJ2-3; TRBD2 matches 7 bases. Looked up from germline, CDR1 is MNHNS and CDR2 is SASEGT. The CDR3 spans 13 residues. V gave up 10 bases and J gave up 2 bases; unmatched junction bases: 6. CDR3 in amino acids: CATRAGFTDTQYF. In DNA, the CDR3 is TGTGCCACCCGAGCGGGGTTCACAGATACGCAGTATTTT.